Below are 10 T cell receptor beta chains sequenced from a single sample in a study of blood T cell repertoires in COVID-19. Measured with immunoSEQ multiplex PCR; TCRdb has only the in-frame clones, and not every one. Of under 300,000 clones in the sample, around 90% are singletons; the top ten hold roughly 0.8%. Sequencing was done on a sample of peripheral blood. These receptors were collected from a woman between 25 and 40 years old with acute or convalescent COVID-19.

The rearrangement links TRBV9 to TRBJ2-1; 12 positions agree with TRBD2. This CDR3 comprises 17 residues. The V segment lost 3 bases and the J segment 0 bases; nucleotides outside the gene matches: 4. CDR1 and CDR2 (germline): SGDLS, YYNGEE. CDR3 in amino acids: CASSARLAGVSYNEQFF. CDR3 DNA: TGTGCCAGCAGCGCCCGACTAGCGGGAGTCTCCTACAATGAGCAGTTCTTC.

V and J are TRBV18 and TRBJ1-3; a weak D match, TRBD1 (5 bases). The V end was cut by 1 base, the J end by 0 bases, with 7 bases between. This CDR3 comprises 15 residues. Per germline, CDR1 KGHSH and CDR2 LQKENI. CDR3 in DNA: TGTGCCAGCTCACCACAGCAGGGCTCTGGAAACACCATATATTTT. This encodes CASSPQQGSGNTIYF.

The sample holds a few counts of this clone. The rearrangement uses TRBV7-8 and TRBJ2-7; D gene ambiguous. Germline CDR1 SGHVS, CDR2 FQNEAQ. V was shortened by 0 bases and J by 5 bases, with 5 bases between the two germline ends. The CDR3 sequence is 12 residues long. Here the CDR3 reads CASSLASDEQYF. In DNA, the CDR3 is TGTGCCAGCAGCTTAGCGTCGGACGAGCAGTACTTC.

This clone occurred once. The rearrangement uses TRBV4-1 and TRBJ2-2, with TRBD1 identical over 10 bases. The trim removed 5 bases at V and 6 bases at J, leaving 18 bases unmatched. This CDR3 is built from 19 residues. CDR1 and CDR2 from the germline V gene are MGHRA and YSYEKL. CDR3 nucleotides: TGCGCCAGCAGCAGACGCGGTCCGGGACAGGGGAGGATTGCCGGGGAGCTGTTTTTT. Protein product: CASSRRGPGQGRIAGELFF.

The rearrangement uses TRBV6-4 and TRBJ2-3; 9 nucleotides line up with TRBD2. The V gene's germline CDR1 is MRHNA and CDR2 SNTAGT. The V and J ends lost 8 bases and 8 bases, in that order; junction bases with no gene match: 8. The CDR3 length is 13 residues. The chain's CDR3 is CASGPAGGVTQYF. The CDR3 DNA reads as TGTGCCAGCGGGCCGGCGGGAGGGGTTACGCAGTATTTT.

The CDR3: CAWSVQSGGSEQFF. CDR3 DNA: TGTGCCTGGAGTGTTCAGTCCGGGGGGAGTGAGCAGTTCTTC. This rearrangement joins TRBV30 to TRBJ2-1, with 7 bases matching TRBD2. The CDR3 has 14 residues. Germline loops: CDR1 GTSNPN, CDR2 SVGIG (reference sequence). V lost 0 bases to trimming and J lost 9 bases; unmatched junction nucleotides: 8.

The chain carries TRBV7-2 and TRBJ1-5; 11 nucleotides agree with TRBD1. V shed 4 bases and J 2 bases; nucleotides not matched to a gene: 13. The CDR3 runs 19 residues. CDR1 is SGHTA, CDR2 FQGNSA, per germline. CDR3 protein: CASSSNGQGARFGNQPQHF. The CDR3 DNA follows: TGTGCCAGCAGCTCTAACGGACAGGGGGCGCGTTTCGGCAATCAGCCCCAGCATTTT. The entire variable domain, with the rest obtained from reference TRBV7-2 and TRBJ1-5, is as follows: GAGVSQSPSNKVTEKGKDVELRCDPISGHTALYWYRQSLGQGLEFLIYFQGNSAPDKSGLPSDRFSAERTGGSVSTLTIQRTQQEDSAVYLCASSSNGQGARFGNQPQHFGDGTRLSIL.

The gene calls are TRBV19 and TRBJ2-5; 9 positions match TRBD2. Trimming at V came to 3 bases and at J to 5 bases, leaving 10 bases not matched to a gene. The V gene's germline CDR1 is LNHDA and CDR2 SQIVND (reference sequence). The CDR3 contains 16 residues. In nucleotides, the CDR3 is TGTGCCAGTAGTATTTCGGCGGGAGGGCCGGGGGAGACCCAGTACTTC. Its translation: CASSISAGGPGETQYF.

This chain links TRBV7-6 with TRBJ2-1, with a possible D match to TRBD2 (5 bases). Trimming removed 1 base at V and 4 bases at J, with 20 bases between. The CDR3 has 18 amino acids. CDR1 and CDR2 from the germline V gene are SGHVS and FNYEAQ. Here the CDR3 DNA reads TGTGCCAGCAGCTTAGTTCTTAGTCTTGCGGGTTCATACAATGAGCAGTTCTTC. It translates to CASSLVLSLAGSYNEQFF.

This chain connects TRBV11-2 to TRBJ2-7, with no clear D. CDR3 length: 13 amino acids. Germline CDR1 SGHAT, CDR2 FQNNGV. Trimming pared 0 bases from V and 2 bases from J, leaving 5 bases between. The CDR3 sequence: CASSLDSPYEQYF. The CDR3 DNA follows: TGTGCCAGCAGCTTAGACTCCCCCTACGAGCAGTACTTC.